This T cell receptor (beta chain) was documented in a study of shared clonotypes between healthy human individuals (dated by TCRdb to 2018 to 2021). At the level of the whole study: Three men and two women, aged 18 to 49 years, made up the cohort. Blood TCR repertoires of roughly 5 healthy adults were deeply sequenced to estimate repertoire size and the extent of clonotype sharing between individuals. Leukapheresis yielded between about 0.85 and 10 billion PBMCs per donor. Different laboratories and diverse techniques were used to prepare libraries and sequence TCR repertoires, to increase sequencing depth and limit assay-specific biases. For each donor, CD4 naive and CD4 memory were each given three plates, CD8 naive was given two plates, and CD8 memory was given one plate.

Broader findings and caveats from the paper: Because the study included only a small number of donors, the genetic and exposure-history diversity represented was limited. Even with the large sequencing depth, rarefaction of the sorted-subset datasets indicated that sequencing was incomplete. Based on pairwise subsampling, the degree of clonotype sharing among donors was expected to be affected by sequencing depth. Only blood was sampled, and tissue TCR repertoires likely differ from those in blood. Clonotypes shared by all four sorted-subset donors showed higher generation probabilities than non-shared clonotypes. Naive subsets generally had larger estimated clonotype richness than memory subsets. When a few donors were compared, the shared fraction of clonotypes was 5% to 6.5% for naive CD4, around 3.5% for naive CD8, roughly 2.5% for memory CD4, and roughly 0.43% for memory CD8.

The donors were healthy, HIV-negative adults with no recently reported acute infections or vaccinations. Every donor was a Caucasian adult residing in Nashville, Tennessee, USA. CD4+ T cells were enriched by magnetic negative selection, after which naive cells were positively selected on CD45RA and the negative fraction was taken as the memory subset. Blood was collected by leukapheresis, and PBMCs were isolated by Ficoll-Histopaque density gradient centrifugation and then cryopreserved in liquid nitrogen vapor phase. Purity and quantity of every magnetically sorted T cell population were checked by analytical flow cytometry. From each sorted fraction, genomic DNA was isolated and quantified by UV absorbance on a Nanodrop 2000c. As encoded in the germline V gene, CDR1 is MNHNS while CDR2 is SASEGT. V ends up 6 bases short and J 4 bases short, with an unmatched junction base count of 12. CDR3 length: 15 amino acids, cysteine to phenylalanine. The only DNA kept is the CDR3, 45 bases in frame from the first base.

TCR CDR3 regions were amplified from genomic DNA by multiplex PCR using the deep immunoSEQ assay. Extracted genomic DNA from each cell subset was distributed evenly across all wells of several immunoSEQ 96-well plates, and each plate was treated as a replicate. For sorted subsets, about 200 ng genomic DNA, equal to 25,000 to 35,000 T cell genomes, was loaded into each replicate PCR. The purified libraries were quantified using a Qubit 3.0 fluorometer, sized with a Bioanalyzer 2100, and then quantified again using the KAPA Library Quantification kit. Every immunoSEQ 96-well plate was sequenced on a separate single-read 150-cycle Illumina NextSeq 550 flow cell. The paper's processing steps were these. Because the immunoSEQ output held only junctional sequences and lacked quality scores, the filtering could not match the filtering applied to full-length reads. To assign V/J genes and CDR3, sequences were annotated using PyIR, a Python wrapper for IgBLAST v1.9, with IMGT germline references. Reads were filtered out if the reads had weak V/J assignments (E-value above 1e-6), no CDR3, stop codons, out-of-frame junctions, or ambiguous translated residues. V3J clonotypes were defined by identical inferred V gene, J gene, and CDR3 amino acid sequence. To compute the percentage overlap between repertoires, the number of shared unique clonotypes was divided by the size of the smaller repertoire. Three approaches were used to assess repertoire richness: RTK rarefaction, the Chao1 estimator, and Recon v2.1 estimates of unobserved clonotypes. For all TCRbeta clonotypes obtained by the gDNA method from four donors, generation probabilities were computed with OLGA. TCRdb took over this immuneACCESS table, retaining in-frame rearrangements with V and J assigned. Such tables are incomplete; in checked studies, under half of the missing clones stem from an unresolved V gene, and the remainder is unexplained. V and J calls plus clone size are reproduced from that table; the DNA served to infer D and trimming. This sample holds 2 million to 2.5 million clones; about 94% were observed only once. The ten largest clones take up roughly 0.13% of the sample.

Comments on this clone: Its recognized antigen is unknown. No much larger clone exists at a distance of one base, and base qualities are not known.

The sample was naive CD4+ T cells sorted from blood. Read against the paper, the sample's cell subset or site label means: CD45RA+ positively selected. The rearranged segments are TRBV6-1 and TRBJ2-7, with 7 bases in between that match TRBD1. The TCR originated in a man between 18 and 29 years old in good health. The CDR3 has the sequence CASRGTDPPKYEQYF. Read as DNA, the sequence is TGTGCCAGCAGGGGGACAGACCCACCCAAATACGAGCAGTACTTC.